A single sample gave rise to the 12 T cell receptor beta chains below, sequenced in a study of cytomegalovirus exposure and HLA in healthy donors. 60 Vbeta and 13 Jbeta primers were used in PCR. Clones were sequenced by immunoSEQ multiplex PCR, and TCRdb holds only the in-frame ones, with some missing. The sample lists a few hundred thousand clones; over 70% were seen once. The sample taken for sequencing was PBMCs. These receptors came from a girl aged 2 to 9 in good health and CMV-seronegative.

Only a few counts were recorded for this clone. This chain connects TRBV6-1 to TRBJ2-7, with 9 nucleotides matching TRBD2. This CDR3 region has 14 residues. Per the germline V gene, CDR1 is MNHNS and CDR2 is SASEGT. V shed 6 bases, J shed 2 bases, and the junction held 5 bases outside the gene matches. CDR3 loop: CASRRLAVTYEQYF. CDR3 bases: TGTGCCAGCAGGCGACTAGCGGTAACCTACGAGCAGTACTTC.

This chain uses TRBV7-8 with TRBJ2-7; 7 nucleotides line up with TRBD1. The CDR3 has 15 amino acids. V was clipped by 6 bases and J by 0 bases; unmatched bases: 8. Germline CDR1 and CDR2: SGHVS and FQNEAQ. CDR3 bases: TGTGCCAGCAGTTCCGACAGGGTCAGCTCCTACGAGCAGTACTTC. Amino acids: CASSSDRVSSYEQYF.

This clone was picked up one time. V gene TRBV11-2 combines with J gene TRBJ1-1; D not resolved. Germline V gene lookup returns CDR1 SGHAT and CDR2 FQNNGV. The V end lost 1 base, the J end lost 0 bases, and 6 bases lay between the germline ends. The CDR3 contains 14 residues. In nucleotides, the CDR3 is TGTGCCAGCAGCTTAGGCAGGATGAACACTGAAGCTTTCTTT. Its translation is CASSLGRMNTEAFF. The full variable domain, with the rest looked up from reference TRBV11-2 and TRBJ1-1, is EAGVAQSPRYKIIEKRQSVAFWCNPISGHATLYWYQQILGQGPKLLIQFQNNGVVDDSQLPKDRFSAERLKGVDSTLKIQPAKLEDSAVYLCASSLGRMNTEAFFGQGTRLTVV.

In this sample, this clone turned up a few times. This CDR3 is CASSLEGNIWGTEAFF. The CDR3 coding sequence is TGTGCCAGCAGCTTAGAGGGGAACATTTGGGGCACTGAAGCTTTCTTT. The chain joins TRBV7-9 to TRBJ1-1, with D tentatively TRBD1 (5 bases). The V gene's germline CDR1 is SEHNR and CDR2 FQNEAQ (reference sequence). The CDR3 is made up of 16 amino acids. V shed 1 base and J shed 4 bases, with 16 bases lying between them. The whole variable domain, filled in from reference TRBV7-9 and TRBJ1-1, reads DTGVSQNPRHKITKRGQNVTFRCDPISEHNRLYWYRQTLGQGPEFLTYFQNEAQLEKSRLLSDRFSAERPKGSFSTLEIQRTEQGDSAMYLCASSLEGNIWGTEAFFGQGTRLTVV.

V and J are TRBV5-1 and TRBJ2-5; 11 bases agree with TRBD1. This CDR3 region has 14 residues. The V gene's germline CDR1 is SGHRS and CDR2 YFSETQ. V shed 6 bases and J 4 bases; nucleotides not matched to a gene: 5. The CDR3 reads CASTLGTGGETQYF. The CDR3 nucleotides are TGCGCCAGCACACTAGGGACAGGGGGAGAGACCCAGTACTTC.

This clone came up once. The chain recombines TRBV6-5 with TRBJ1-1, with D hard to call. This CDR3 is built from 14 residues. With 0 bases removed from V and 9 bases from J, the gap between germline ends came to 14 bases. CDR1 and CDR2 from the germline V gene are MNHEY and SVGAGI. The CDR3 loop reads CASSYSISGGKAFF. The CDR3 coding sequence is TGTGCCAGCAGTTACTCGATAAGTGGCGGCAAAGCTTTCTTT.

The chain joins TRBV6-5 to TRBJ2-3; D ambiguous. With 5 bases removed from V and 8 bases from J, the gap between germline ends came to 17 bases. From germline, CDR1 is MNHEY and CDR2 SVGAGI. The CDR3 is made up of 14 amino acids. DNA for the CDR3: TGTGCCAGCAGTCGAACAGTTTTATCCTTTACGCAGTATTTT. It encodes CASSRTVLSFTQYF.

This sequence joins TRBV5-1 and TRBJ2-7, with D possibly TRBD2 on 5 matching bases. Trimming pared 0 bases from V and 8 bases from J, leaving 12 bases between. The CDR3 runs 13 residues. Germline CDR1 is SGHRS and CDR2 is YFSETQ. The CDR3 protein is CASSLAGEGKQYF. The CDR3 DNA is TGCGCCAGCAGCTTGGCCGGGGAAGGTAAGCAGTACTTC.

The chain links TRBV5-8 to TRBJ1-1; D is perhaps TRBD1 (6 bases). The CDR3 totals 15 residues. Germline loops: CDR1 SGHTS, CDR2 YDEGEE. V lost 3 bases, J lost 5 bases, and 17 bases lay in between. The CDR3 protein is CASSYRVGLLTEAFF. The DNA for the CDR3 is TGTGCCAGCAGCTACAGGGTAGGACTGTTGACTGAAGCTTTCTTT. The full variable domain, completed using reference TRBV5-8 and TRBJ1-1, is EAGVTQSPTHLIKTRGQQATLRCSPISGHTSVYWYQQALGLGLQFLLWYDEGEERNRGNFPPRFSGRQFPNYSSELNVNALELEDSALYLCASSYRVGLLTEAFFGQGTRLTVV.

The chain is built from TRBV6-5 and TRBJ2-5, with 9 bases that match TRBD2. TRBJ2-7 matches the DNA end more closely, so the J call is doubtful. Per the germline V gene, CDR1 is MNHEY and CDR2 is SVGAGI. The CDR3 totals 14 residues. DNA of the CDR3: TGTGCCAGCAGTGCAGCTAGCGGGGCCTACGAGCAGTACTTC. Encoded protein: CASSAASGAYEQYF.

V usage is TRBV19 and J usage is TRBJ1-4; 11 bases match TRBD1. The CDR3 length is 14 residues. CDR1 and CDR2 (germline): LNHDA, SQIVND (reference sequence). J was trimmed by 13 bases and V by 5 bases; bases with no gene match: 9. The CDR3 region is CASSPYSGTGGLFF. The CDR3 DNA is TGTGCCAGTAGTCCTTATTCCGGGACAGGGGGACTGTTTTTT.

The V gene is TRBV18, the J gene TRBJ1-6; TRBD1 agrees at 9 bases. V gave up 2 bases and J gave up 10 bases; unmatched junction bases: 12. Germline assignment: CDR1 KGHSH and CDR2 LQKENI. This CDR3 comprises 17 residues. The CDR3 region has the DNA TGTGCCAGCTCACCAATTGGGACAGGGAGTCCCCGGTCACCCCTCCACTTT. Its translation: CASSPIGTGSPRSPLHF.